The source of this T cell receptor (beta chain) is a study of blood T cells in healthy people across ages. Ranging in age from roughly 6 to 90, the donors were healthy Caucasian individuals from Russia. Using a J-beta primer mix together with a sample-barcoded 5' primer, a second PCR was run for roughly 6 to 12 cycles. From each sample, at least 3 million paired-end reads containing CDR3 were obtained. TCRdb passed the 5' RACE reads through MiXCR, listing each CDR3 protein once. The profile shows hundreds of thousands of distinct CDR3 sequences, around 50% of them singletons. Germline CDR1 reads ENHRY; CDR2 reads SYGVKD. The CDR3 is 16 residues long. The ends lost 4 bases at V and 2 bases at J; junction bases unmatched: 7.

The V call is TRBV10-3, the J call TRBJ2-2, with TRBD2 matching over 7 bases. Sequencing was performed on blood. This TCR came from a man older than 75 in good health. CDR3 sequence: CAISGTGLINTGELFF. CDR3 nucleotides: TGTGCCATCAGTGGGACGGGACTAATAAACACCGGGGAGCTGTTTTTT.